A selection of T cell receptor beta chains follows, all from one sample in a study of technical replicates of blood from a few donors. Only in-frame clones appear in the TCRdb table, and some are missing; sequencing was by immunoSEQ multiplex PCR. The data contain about 100,000 clones, roughly 96% of them seen just once; the ten biggest clones take up approximately 0.38%. The sequenced sample was T cells isolated from PBMCs. These receptor sequences come from a human donor in good health. The CDR3 runs from the conserved cysteine through the conserved F or W. A D gene is named only where the DNA matches it firmly. Size values are once, few and many counts, or a class for expanded clones, and some rows have none.

>.|TRBV27|TRBJ2-3|once
TGTGCCAGCCGTCCCAGCGGGTTTGTCGCAGATACGCAGTATTTT
CASRPSGFVADTQYF
>.|TRBV5-1|TRBJ1-1|.
TGCGCCAGCAGCCCGGGGGGGATCGAAGCTTTCTTT
CASSPGGIEAFF
>.|TRBV5-6|TRBJ2-7|.
TGTGCCAGCAACAGGGTGTTTGCAGGACGCCACGAGCAGTACTTC
CASNRVFAGRHEQYF
>TRBD2|TRBV10-3|TRBJ2-4|.
TGTGCCATCAGTGAGTCGGGACTAGCGGGGTTACTTCTAGCCAAAAACATTCAGTACTTC
CAISESGLAGLLLAKNIQYF
>.|TRBV27|TRBJ2-2|.
TGTGCCAGCAGTTTACAGGGGACGGAGGAGCTGTTTTTT
CASSLQGTEELFF
>TRBD2|TRBV19|TRBJ2-1|.
TGTGCCAGTAGTATAAGCGGGAGGGCCTACAATGAGCAGTTCTTC
CASSISGRAYNEQFF
>.|TRBV27|TRBJ2-1|.
TGTGCCAGCAGTTTAAGCGGAGAGCAGTTCTTC
CASSLSGEQFF
>TRBD2|TRBV7-2|TRBJ2-3|.
TGTGCCAGCAGCCTCGGACTAGCTCTGGATACGCAGTATTTT
CASSLGLALDTQYF
>.|TRBV6-6|TRBJ1-5|.
TGTGCCAGCAGCCCTCCGAGTGATCAGCCCCAGCATTTT
CASSPPSDQPQHF
>.|TRBV7-3|TRBJ2-7|.
TGTGCCAGCAGCCGTACCTACGAGCAGTACTTC
CASSRTYEQYF
>.|TRBV10-3|TRBJ2-1|.
TGTGCCATCAGTGAGGGCGGGAAGCTTGTTTACAATGAGCAGTTCTTC
CAISEGGKLVYNEQFF
>TRBD1|TRBV10-3|TRBJ1-4|.
TGTGCCATCAGTGAGTCGAGGCAGGGGGCTTTTGAAAAACTGTTTTTT
CAISESRQGAFEKLFF
>.|TRBV28|TRBJ1-5|.
TGTGCCAGCAATTTCCATGTCGGGGGAAGGAATCAGCCCCAGCATTTT
CASNFHVGGRNQPQHF
>.|TRBV5-8|TRBJ1-5|.
TGTGCCAGCAGCTTAGGTCAGGGCCTCAATCAGCCCCAGCATTTT
CASSLGQGLNQPQHF
>TRBD2|TRBV4-2|TRBJ2-1|once
TGTGCCAGCAGCCAACGGGACTATGCACCGTTCTTC
CASSQRDYAPFF
>TRBD2|TRBV11-2|TRBJ2-7|.
TGTGCCAGCAGCTTTACTAGCGGACCCTACGAGCAGTACTTC
CASSFTSGPYEQYF
>.|TRBV5-1|TRBJ2-7|.
TGCGCCAGCAGCTTACAGCCCACCAGCTCCTACGAGCAGTACTTC
CASSLQPTSSYEQYF
>.|TRBV6-1|TRBJ1-1|.
TGTGCCAGCAGTGAGCGACCAGGGAACACTGAAGCTTTCTTT
CASSERPGNTEAFF
>TRBD1|TRBV18|TRBJ2-7|.
TGTGCCAGCTCACCACCGAGAGGGTCAACAGGGGGCTACGAGCAGTACTTC
CASSPPRGSTGGYEQYF
>.|TRBV4-1|TRBJ2-1|once
TGCGCCAGCAGCCAAGATGGGGAGTCCAATGAGCAGTTCTTC
CASSQDGESNEQFF